These 10 T cell receptor beta chains were sequenced from one sample in a study of cytomegalovirus exposure and HLA in healthy donors. Using immunoSEQ multiplex PCR, the repertoire was profiled, and TCRdb retains in-frame clones only, with some absent. Here the sample spans about 160,000 clones, 84% being singletons. What was sequenced was PBMCs. These TCRs come from a man aged 25 to 40 in good health and CMV-seropositive.

The V call is TRBV5-6, the J call TRBJ2-5, with 11 bases identical to TRBD1. Trimming removed 4 bases from V and 5 bases from J; junction bases left unmatched: 7. Germline V lookup: CDR1 SGHDT, CDR2 YYEEEE. The CDR3 covers 15 residues. Written as DNA, the CDR3 is TGTGCCAGCAGCCGTAGGACAGGGGGCAGGGAGACCCAGTACTTC. It codes for CASSRRTGGRETQYF.

The chain recombines TRBV7-8 with TRBJ2-5; a possible D gene is TRBD2 (6 bases). Trimming removed 2 bases at V and 1 base at J, with 17 bases between. The CDR3 sequence is 17 residues long. Germline assignment: CDR1 SGHVS and CDR2 FQNEAQ. The chain's CDR3 is CASSLSVLGGLQETQYF. For the CDR3, the DNA is TGTGCCAGCAGCTTATCAGTACTGGGGGGACTCCAAGAGACCCAGTACTTC.

The chain combines TRBV7-6 with TRBJ2-1; 12 bases fit TRBD2. The CDR3 is 18 amino acids. Trimming took 2 bases from V and 4 from J; bases not matched to a gene: 9. Germline V gene lookup returns CDR1 SGHVS and CDR2 FNYEAQ. In DNA form, the CDR3 reads TGTGCCAGCAGCTTAAGTCCTAGCGGGGGGGCTTTGTACAATGAGCAGTTCTTC. Translation: CASSLSPSGGALYNEQFF.

The chain links TRBV5-4 to TRBJ2-2; D not resolved. The germline V gene has CDR1 SGHNT and CDR2 YYREEE (reference sequence). Between the trimmed V and J ends, which lost 4 bases and 2 bases, there was a span of 3 bases. The CDR3 loop spans 12 amino acids. The CDR3, as DNA: TGTGCCAGCAGCACTAACACCGGGGAGCTGTTTTTT. It encodes CASSTNTGELFF.

The V call is TRBV7-9, the J call TRBJ2-7, with 12 bases aligning to TRBD2. This CDR3 spans 14 amino acids. Germline assignment: CDR1 SEHNR and CDR2 FQNEAQ (reference sequence). The ends lost 0 bases at V and 6 bases at J; junction bases unmatched: 0. This CDR3 is CASSLALAGGEQYF. The CDR3 DNA is TGTGCCAGCAGCTTAGCACTAGCGGGAGGCGAGCAGTACTTC. Drawing the rest from reference TRBV7-9 and TRBJ2-7, the complete variable domain is DTGVSQNPRHKITKRGQNVTFRCDPISEHNRLYWYRQTLGQGPEFLTYFQNEAQLEKSRLLSDRFSAERPKGSFSTLEIQRTEQGDSAMYLCASSLALAGGEQYFGPGTRLTVT.

The sample holds one count of this clone. The chain couples TRBV9 to TRBJ2-2, with TRBD1 identical over 9 bases. The CDR3 length is 18 residues. Germline CDR1 SGDLS, CDR2 YYNGEE. V shed 3 bases and J 5 bases; nucleotides not matched to a gene: 14. The CDR3 nucleotides read TGTGCCAGCAGCGCCGCCCATAAGGGACAGGGCACAACCGGGGAGCTGTTTTTT. Translated: CASSAAHKGQGTTGELFF.

The J gene is TRBJ2-3, the V gene TRBV7-6; D uncertain. The CDR3 extends over 14 amino acids. Trimming pared 2 bases from V and 4 bases from J, leaving 10 bases between. Germline CDR1 is SGHVS and CDR2 is FNYEAQ. The CDR3 here is CASSLLAVADTQYF. Written as DNA, the CDR3 is TGTGCCAGCAGCTTACTCGCGGTTGCAGATACGCAGTATTTT.

This clone was recorded once. The gene calls are TRBV7-9 and TRBJ1-2, with TRBD1 matching over 7 bases. Losses at the gene ends were 7 bases for V and 10 bases for J; bases not matched to a gene: 12. Germline V gene sequence: CDR1 SEHNR, CDR2 FQNEAQ (reference sequence). This CDR3 has 13 residues. This chain's CDR3 is CASTMTGFPLYTF. For the CDR3, the DNA is TGTGCCAGCACTATGACAGGGTTCCCCCTCTACACCTTC.

The genes are TRBV28 and TRBJ2-7, with D maybe TRBD1 (6 bases). The ends were cut back, 7 bases at V and 5 bases at J, with 21 bases in the middle. Germline V gene lookup returns CDR1 MDHEN and CDR2 SYDVKM. The CDR3 length is 15 residues. The CDR3 here is CASTKSFQGRHEQYF. The CDR3 bases are TGTGCCAGCACCAAATCCTTTCAGGGGCGACACGAGCAGTACTTC.

This clone has only a few counts. J is TRBJ2-7 and V is TRBV29-1; 9 bases align to TRBD1. Germline V gene lookup returns CDR1 SQVTM and CDR2 ANQGSEA. This CDR3 is 14 amino acids long. The V segment lost 7 bases and the J segment 2 bases; nucleotides outside the gene matches: 9. The CDR3 here is CSARRDREAYEQYF. The CDR3 region has the DNA TGCAGCGCTCGTCGGGACAGGGAAGCCTACGAGCAGTACTTC.